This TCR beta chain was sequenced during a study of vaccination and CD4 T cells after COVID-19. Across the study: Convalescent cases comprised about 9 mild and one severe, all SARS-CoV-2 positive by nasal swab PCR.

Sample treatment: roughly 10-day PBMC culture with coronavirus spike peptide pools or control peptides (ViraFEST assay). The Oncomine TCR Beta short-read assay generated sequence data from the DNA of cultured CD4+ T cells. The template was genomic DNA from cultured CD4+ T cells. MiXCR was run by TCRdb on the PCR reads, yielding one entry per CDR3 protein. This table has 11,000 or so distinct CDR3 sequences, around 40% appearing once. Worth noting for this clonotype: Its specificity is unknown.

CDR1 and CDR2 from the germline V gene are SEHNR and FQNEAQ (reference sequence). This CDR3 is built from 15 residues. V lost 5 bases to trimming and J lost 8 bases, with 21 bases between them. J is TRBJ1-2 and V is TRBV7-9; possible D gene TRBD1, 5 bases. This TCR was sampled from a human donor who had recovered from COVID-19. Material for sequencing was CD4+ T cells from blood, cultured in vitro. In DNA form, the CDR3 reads TGTGCCAGCAGCCCCCCGGTTAAGGGGCCGGGAGGCTACACCTTC. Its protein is CASSPPVKGPGGYTF.